What follows are 22 T cell receptor beta chains derived from one specimen sequenced in a study of T cells expressing NK-cell markers. TCRdb reprocessed the 5' RACE reads and keeps a single row for each CDR3 protein, giving no DNA. The sample table includes some 150,000 distinct CDR3 sequences. The sequencing sample was made of blood T cells: a sorted CD56 or NKG2C T cell subset, CD4+ or CD8+ T cells, or bulk PBMC T cells (not recorded which). These receptors all stem from a man younger than 30 in good health.

CDR3: CATGLQNTEAFF. The rearrangement joins TRBV2 to TRBJ1-1. Germline V gives CDR1 SNHLY, CDR2 FYNNEI. The CDR3 spans 12 residues.

The V call is TRBV5-4, the J call TRBJ2-3; with no DNA, the TCRdb D assignment of TRBD2 cannot be verified. CDR3 length: 14 residues. The germline gives CDR1 SGHNT, CDR2 YYREEE (reference sequence). The CDR3 here is CASTSGKSTDTQYF.

The J gene is TRBJ1-1, the V gene TRBV7-6; TCRdb returns TRBD1, unconfirmable since there is no DNA. The CDR3 extends over 14 amino acids. Germline V CDR1 and CDR2: SGHVS, FNYEAQ. CDR3: CASSPGQENTEAFF.

The rearrangement joins TRBV5-4 to TRBJ2-1; TCRdb names TRBD2, which stays unverified in the absence of DNA. From germline, CDR1 is SGHNT and CDR2 YYREEE (reference sequence). This CDR3 has 15 residues. The CDR3 loop reads CASSSLAGSYNEQFF.

CDR3 sequence: CASSLLVGEWGANVLTF. The gene calls are TRBV7-2 and TRBJ2-6; there is no DNA to check the TCRdb D call of TRBD1. CDR3 length: 17 amino acids. Germline V CDR1 and CDR2: SGHTA, FQGNSA.

The rearrangement uses TRBV6-5 and TRBJ2-1; the TCRdb D gene call, TRBD2, has no DNA to confirm it. This CDR3 is 12 amino acids long. Per germline, CDR1 MNHEY and CDR2 SVGAGI. This CDR3 reads CASSDRAGEQFF.

The rearrangement joins TRBV7-6 to TRBJ2-2; the D call from TCRdb, TRBD1, cannot be confirmed without DNA. This CDR3 region has 16 residues. CDR1 SGHVS and CDR2 FNYEAQ come from the germline V gene. The CDR3 reads CASSLGFTGETGELFF.

The chain recombines TRBV28 with TRBJ1-4; TCRdb's D gene call, TRBD1, goes unchecked for lack of DNA. From germline, CDR1 is MDHEN and CDR2 SYDVKM. The CDR3 has 15 residues. The CDR3 sequence is CASSFGDTSNEKLFF.

The V gene is TRBV12-3 or TRBV12-4, the J gene TRBJ2-2. The CDR3 has 11 amino acids. This chain's CDR3 is CASSLPGELFF.

The J gene is TRBJ2-7, the V gene TRBV5-4; the D call from TCRdb, TRBD1, cannot be confirmed without DNA. The CDR3 length is 18 residues. In germline, CDR1 is SGHNT, CDR2 YYREEE (reference sequence). The CDR3 loop is CASSLGVLGQGNSYEQYF.

The gene calls are TRBV2 and TRBJ2-2; TCRdb proposes TRBD1, but this gene call is untestable without DNA. Germline lookup yields CDR1 SNHLY and CDR2 FYNNEI. The CDR3 is 14 amino acids. CDR3 residues: CASSEDKGYGELFF. The variable domain in full, completed from reference TRBV2 and TRBJ2-2, reads EPEVTQTPSHQVTQMGQEVILRCVPISNHLYFYWYRQILGQKVEFLVSFYNNEISEKSEIFDDQFSVERPDGSNFTLKIRSTKLEDSAMYFCASSEDKGYGELFFGEGSRLTVL.

The chain couples TRBV20-1 to TRBJ2-1; TCRdb gives TRBD2 as the D gene, but with no DNA this cannot be confirmed. Germline V CDR1 and CDR2: DFQATT, SNEGSKA (reference sequence). The CDR3 covers 15 residues. The CDR3 spells CSARPLSSPHNEQFF.

The rearrangement links TRBV20-1 to TRBJ2-7; checking the TCRdb D call of TRBD1 is not possible without DNA. CDR1 and CDR2 (germline): DFQATT, SNEGSKA (reference sequence). This CDR3 spans 16 amino acids. The CDR3 region is CSARDYPGRSSYEQYF.

This rearrangement joins TRBV11-2 to TRBJ2-6. This CDR3 has 14 residues. Germline CDR1 SGHAT, CDR2 FQNNGV. The chain's CDR3 is CASAEGSGANVLTF.

The chain combines TRBV7-2 with TRBJ1-5; TCRdb lists TRBD1, though no DNA is available to test this call. Looked up from germline, CDR1 is SGHTA and CDR2 is FQGNSA. The CDR3 sequence is 15 residues long. The CDR3 protein is CASSLDRGLGQPQHF.

This chain connects TRBV4-3 to TRBJ2-7; TCRdb outputs TRBD1, but without DNA this stays unchecked. Germline values: CDR1 LGHNA, CDR2 YSLEER. The CDR3 spans 15 residues. The CDR3 sequence: CASSQVAGQGYEQYF.

This chain links TRBV12-3 or TRBV12-4 with TRBJ2-1; checking the TCRdb D call of TRBD2 is not possible without DNA. There are 13 residues in the CDR3. CDR3 amino acids: CASSRDAAGGLFF.

J is TRBJ2-3 and V is TRBV12-3 or TRBV12-4. The CDR3 runs to 13 residues. The CDR3 sequence is CASSFATVDTQYF.

The rearrangement uses TRBV4-1 and TRBJ2-2; the TCRdb call, TRBD2, lacks DNA for checking. The germline CDR1 and CDR2 sequences are MGHRA and YSYEKL. The CDR3 sequence is 18 residues long. The CDR3 region is CASSPLLGGRLNTGELFF.

This sequence joins TRBV29-1 and TRBJ2-4; checking the TCRdb D call of TRBD2 is not possible without DNA. CDR1 is SQVTM and CDR2 is ANQGSEA in the germline V gene. The CDR3 has 12 residues. CDR3 residues: CSPAQGQNIQYF.

J is TRBJ1-1 and V is TRBV5-5. CDR3 length equals 14 residues. The germline gives CDR1 SGHKS, CDR2 YYEKEE (reference sequence). CDR3 region: CASSQLPENTEAFF.

V gene TRBV20-1 combines with J gene TRBJ2-5; TCRdb picks TRBD1, but there is no DNA to check that call. This CDR3 has 16 residues. The germline gives CDR1 DFQATT, CDR2 SNEGSKA (reference sequence). CDR3 in amino acids: CSARDFLAGAGETQYF.